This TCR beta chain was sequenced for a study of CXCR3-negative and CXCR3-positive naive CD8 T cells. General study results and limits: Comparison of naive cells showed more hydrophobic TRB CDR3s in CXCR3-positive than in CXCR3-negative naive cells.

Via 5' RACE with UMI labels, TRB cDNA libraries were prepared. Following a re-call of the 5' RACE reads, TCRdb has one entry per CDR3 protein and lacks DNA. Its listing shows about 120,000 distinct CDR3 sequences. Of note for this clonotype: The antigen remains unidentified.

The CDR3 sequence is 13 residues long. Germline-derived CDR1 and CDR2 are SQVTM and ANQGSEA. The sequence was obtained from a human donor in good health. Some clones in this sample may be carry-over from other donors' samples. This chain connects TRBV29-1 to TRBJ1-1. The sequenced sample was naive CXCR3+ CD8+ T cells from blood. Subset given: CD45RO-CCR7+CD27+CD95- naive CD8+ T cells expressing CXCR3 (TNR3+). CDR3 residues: CSVEGERNTEAFF.